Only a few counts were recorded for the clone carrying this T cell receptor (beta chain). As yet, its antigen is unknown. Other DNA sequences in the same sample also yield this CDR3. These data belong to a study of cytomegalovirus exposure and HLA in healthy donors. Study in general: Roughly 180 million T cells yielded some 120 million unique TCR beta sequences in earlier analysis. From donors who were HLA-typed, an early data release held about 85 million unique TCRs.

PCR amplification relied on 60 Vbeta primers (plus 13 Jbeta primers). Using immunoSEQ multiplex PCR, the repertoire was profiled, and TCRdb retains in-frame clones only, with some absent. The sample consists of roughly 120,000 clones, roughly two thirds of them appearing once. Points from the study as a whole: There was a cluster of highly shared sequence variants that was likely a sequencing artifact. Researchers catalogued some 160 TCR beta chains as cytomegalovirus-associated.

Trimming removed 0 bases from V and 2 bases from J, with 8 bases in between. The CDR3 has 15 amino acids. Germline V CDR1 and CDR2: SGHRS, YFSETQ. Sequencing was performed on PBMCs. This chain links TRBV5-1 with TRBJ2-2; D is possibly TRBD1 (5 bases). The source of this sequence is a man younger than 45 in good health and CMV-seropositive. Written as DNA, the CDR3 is TGCGCCAGCAGCTTGGGTCAGGGCAACACCGGGGAGCTGTTTTTT. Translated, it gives CASSLGQGNTGELFF.